This is a list of T cell receptor beta chains from one sample in a study of T cells in Graves' hyperthyroidism and ophthalmopathy. One entry per CDR3 protein, called by TCRdb with MiXCR from the multiplex PCR reads. The table has roughly 700,000 distinct CDR3 sequences, 17% seen once. The sample taken for sequencing was blood. These receptor sequences come from a man aged 50 to 59 with Graves' hyperthyroidism. Each CDR3 is given with its conserved first and last residue. The D gene is left open where the match is weak. Size tells how often a clone was seen (once, few, many) or the class of an expanded clone, and some rows leave it out.

TRBJ1-2 TRBV5-5 TRBD1 17 few TGTGCCAGCAGCTTAGACCGACAGGGGGACTACCTCTATGGCTACACCTTC CASSLDRQGDYLYGYTF
TRBJ2-7 TRBV4-1 . 13 . TGCGCCAGCAGCCAAGCGCAGCTCTACGAGCAGTACTTC CASSQAQLYEQYF
TRBJ1-2 TRBV9 TRBD1 12 many TGTGCCAGCAGCGGACAGGGGTCTGGCTACACCTTC CASSGQGSGYTF
TRBJ2-1 TRBV29-1 TRBD2 13 . TGCAGCGTTGAAGGCGGGAGTGAGAATGAGCAGTTCTTC CSVEGGSENEQFF
TRBJ1-1 TRBV29-1 . 12 . TGCAGCGTCCGAACGGGGGACACTGAAGCTTTCTTT CSVRTGDTEAFF
TRBJ2-3 TRBV11-2 . 15 few TGTGCCAGCAGCTTAGAAGGTGGGGGGGCAAATACGCAGTATTTT CASSLEGGGANTQYF
TRBJ2-7 TRBV11-2 . 14 many TGTGCCAGCAGCGCTCTTGAAAACCCCTACGAGCAGTACTTC CASSALENPYEQYF
TRBJ2-1 TRBV19 . 14 . TGTGCCAGTAAGAAGGAGACAGGCTACAATGAGCAGTTCTTC CASKKETGYNEQFF
TRBJ2-7 TRBV19 . 19 . TGTGCCAGTAGTATAGCGACTTCTCTTAGGGGCGGACCCGTATACGAGCAGTACTTC CASSIATSLRGGPVYEQYF
TRBJ2-6 TRBV19 . 16 . TGTGCCAGCTACGACAGTACCTACTCTGGGGCCAACGTCCTGACTTTC CASYDSTYSGANVLTF
TRBJ1-1 TRBV5-1 . 12 . TGCGCCAGCAGCTCAACTGGCGGCGAAGCTTTCTTT CASSSTGGEAFF
TRBJ2-7 TRBV28 TRBD2 16 many TGTGCCAGCAGTCCCCGGGGGGGCCCCTTACTTAACGAGCAGTACTTC CASSPRGGPLLNEQYF
TRBJ2-3 TRBV19 . 13 . TGTGCCATAGGGGCGTCAGGCACAGATACGCAGTATTTT CAIGASGTDTQYF
TRBJ2-7 TRBV30 TRBD1 14 few TGTGCCTGGGGGACAGGACACAAACCGTACGAGCAGTACTTC CAWGTGHKPYEQYF
TRBJ1-5 TRBV15 . 14 . TGTGCCACCAGCACCAACACCCAGAATCAGCCCCAGCATTTT CATSTNTQNQPQHF
TRBJ1-3 TRBV12-3/TRBV12-4 TRBD1 13 . TGTGCCAGCAGGAAACAGGGGGTAAACATCATATATTTT CASRKQGVNIIYF